The 25 T cell receptor beta chains below were found in one sample sequenced in a study of blood T cell repertoires in COVID-19. Data came from immunoSEQ multiplex PCR; TCRdb stores just in-frame clones and leaves some out. The sample yields fewer than 250,000 clones, 80% to 90% seen once. The sequenced material came from peripheral blood. The receptors were sampled from a man aged 30-40 years with acute or convalescent COVID-19.

This clone was counted once. The genes are TRBV6-6 and TRBJ2-7, with 7 bases aligning to TRBD2. Unmatched junction bases numbered 10, after V lost 7 bases and J lost 4 bases. CDR1 is MNHNY, CDR2 SVGAGI, per germline (reference sequence). CDR3 length: 14 amino acids. The chain's CDR3 is CASNNSGRRYEQYF. CDR3 in DNA: TGTGCCAGCAATAACTCCGGGAGGCGTTACGAGCAGTACTTC.

The chain has TRBV18 and TRBJ2-2, with 8 bases matching TRBD1. V lost 4 bases and J lost 6; bases outside the gene matches: 7. CDR1 is KGHSH and CDR2 is LQKENI in the germline V gene. The CDR3 loop spans 15 amino acids. The CDR3 loop is CASSRDRGVPGELFF. The CDR3 bases are TGTGCCAGCTCACGAGACAGGGGAGTACCCGGGGAGCTGTTTTTT.

J is TRBJ1-1 and V is TRBV7-8; the match to TRBD1 covers 7 bases. J was trimmed by 1 base and V by 5 bases; bases with no gene match: 7. CDR1 is SGHVS, CDR2 FQNEAQ, per germline. The CDR3 contains 15 residues. CDR3 nucleotides: TGTGCCAGCAGCGTTTCGGGACAGACGAACACTGAAGCTTTCTTT. Residues: CASSVSGQTNTEAFF.

The CDR3 spells CASSQARSGNTIYF. CDR3 sequence (DNA): TGTGCCAGCAGCCAAGCACGGTCTGGAAACACCATATATTTT. The V call is TRBV3-1 (or the pseudogene TRBV3-2), the J call TRBJ1-3; D is unresolved. The CDR3 length is 14 residues. Between the trimmed V and J ends, which lost 1 base and 1 base, there was a span of 5 bases. From germline, CDR1 is LGHDT and CDR2 YNNKEL (reference sequence).

The rearrangement links TRBV11-2 to TRBJ2-7, with TRBD2 identical over 13 bases. Germline lookup yields CDR1 SGHAT and CDR2 FQNNGV. Trimming at V came to 5 bases and at J to 0 bases, leaving 7 bases not matched to a gene. CDR3 length: 17 amino acids. The chain's CDR3 is CASSQPGLAGHSYEQYF. The CDR3, as DNA: TGTGCCAGCAGCCAGCCGGGACTAGCGGGACACTCCTACGAGCAGTACTTC. Complete variable domain (other parts from reference TRBV11-2 and TRBJ2-7): EAGVAQSPRYKIIEKRQSVAFWCNPISGHATLYWYQQILGQGPKLLIQFQNNGVVDDSQLPKDRFSAERLKGVDSTLKIQPAKLEDSAVYLCASSQPGLAGHSYEQYFGPGTRLTVT.

This rearrangement joins TRBV9 to TRBJ1-1; perhaps TRBD1 as D (6 bases). The CDR3 covers 14 residues. V was clipped by 0 bases and J by 5 bases, with 11 bases between them. Germline V gives CDR1 SGDLS, CDR2 YYNGEE. This CDR3 is CASSVDTGLTEAFF. The CDR3 DNA is TGTGCCAGCAGCGTAGATACAGGGTTGACTGAAGCTTTCTTT.

This sequence joins TRBV10-3 and TRBJ1-5; 8 bases are a match to TRBD1. Germline CDR1 is ENHRY and CDR2 is SYGVKD. V lost 6 bases and J lost 2; bases outside the gene matches: 6. The CDR3 loop spans 15 amino acids. CDR3 coding DNA: TGTGCCATCAGCGCAGGGGGCAGTGGCAATCAGCCCCAGCATTTT. Amino acids: CAISAGGSGNQPQHF.

The sample holds one count of this clone. The chain is built from TRBV28 and TRBJ1-5; D call uncertain. Per the germline V gene, CDR1 is MDHEN and CDR2 is SYDVKM. The V and J ends lost 2 bases and 0 bases respectively, with 11 bases between them. The CDR3 runs 16 residues. The CDR3 loop reads CASSLLNRFSNQPQHF. The CDR3 region has the DNA TGTGCCAGCAGTTTACTAAACAGATTTAGCAATCAGCCCCAGCATTTT.

In its sample, this clone was seen a few times. The chain combines TRBV29-1 with TRBJ2-7; 10 nucleotides match TRBD2. Germline V CDR1 and CDR2: SQVTM, ANQGSEA. The CDR3 loop spans 13 amino acids. CDR3 in amino acids: CSVTSGYSYEQYF. As DNA, the CDR3 is TGCAGTGTGACTAGCGGGTACTCCTACGAGCAGTACTTC.

The V gene is TRBV3-1 (or the pseudogene TRBV3-2), the J gene TRBJ2-7, with D maybe TRBD2 (6 bases). V dropped 0 bases and J dropped 5 bases, with 14 bases sitting between them. The germline V gene has CDR1 LGHDT and CDR2 YNNKEL (reference sequence). The CDR3 is 15 amino acids. The CDR3 coding sequence is TGTGCCAGCAGCCAAGATCCTGGCGGGAACGACGAGCAGTACTTC. Residues: CASSQDPGGNDEQYF.

The rearrangement joins TRBV9 to TRBJ2-7, with 7 bases fitting TRBD1. The germline V gene encodes CDR1 SGDLS and CDR2 YYNGEE. V was clipped by 4 bases and J by 6 bases; unmatched bases: 10. The CDR3 has 14 amino acids. The DNA of the CDR3 is TGTGCCAGCAGCCTAGGACAGGTTACGAGCGAGCAGTACTTC. This gives the protein CASSLGQVTSEQYF.

CDR3 in DNA: TGTGCCAGCAGTGAGGAACTAGCGGGAGGGCTTATGAGGTGGACAGATACGCAGTATTTT. Protein sequence: CASSEELAGGLMRWTDTQYF. The gene calls are TRBV2 and TRBJ2-3, with 13 positions matching TRBD2. CDR1 SNHLY and CDR2 FYNNEI come from the germline V gene. CDR3 length: 20 residues. With 3 bases clipped from V and 3 bases from J, the junction kept 15 bases outside the gene matches.

A remark on this clone: Other DNA sequences of this sample code for an identical CDR3. The chain couples TRBV6-5 to TRBJ1-1; D may be TRBD1 (6 bases). The CDR3 extends over 15 amino acids. Germline V gene lookup returns CDR1 MNHEY and CDR2 SVGAGI. Trimming left V 0 bases short and J 1 base short, with 9 bases between. CDR3 sequence reads: CASSYSPTGNTEAFF. The CDR3 bases are TGTGCCAGCAGTTACTCCCCGACAGGGAACACTGAAGCTTTCTTT.

This chain joins TRBV19 and TRBJ1-1; TRBD1 is a possible D gene (6 bases). The CDR3 is 13 residues long. Germline lookup yields CDR1 LNHDA and CDR2 SQIVND (reference sequence). V gave up 1 base and J gave up 8 bases, with 11 bases separating them. The CDR3 sequence: CASSIGGGSEAFF. In nucleotides, the CDR3 is TGTGCCAGTAGTATAGGGGGGGGCTCGGAAGCTTTCTTT.

CDR3 coding DNA: TGTGCCAGCAGCGTAGGAGCGGGGGGCACAGATACGCAGTATTTT. Encoded protein: CASSVGAGGTDTQYF. This chain uses TRBV9 with TRBJ2-3; TRBD2 matches 8 bases. Unmatched junction bases numbered 1, after V lost 0 bases and J lost 1 base. The germline gives CDR1 SGDLS, CDR2 YYNGEE. The CDR3 is made up of 15 amino acids.

The genes are TRBV18 and TRBJ1-2, with 7 bases fitting TRBD1. CDR3 size: 14 residues. Per the germline V gene, CDR1 is KGHSH and CDR2 is LQKENI. V was pared by 4 bases and J by 8 bases, with 10 bases of the junction left unmatched. CDR3 amino acids: CASSLPTGAMGYTF. CDR3 nucleotides: TGTGCCAGCTCACTACCCACAGGGGCGATGGGCTACACCTTC.

The chain employs TRBV6-5 and TRBJ1-6; 8 positions match TRBD1. CDR3 length: 14 amino acids. Losses at the gene ends were 7 bases for V and 8 bases for J; bases not matched to a gene: 7. Per germline, CDR1 MNHEY and CDR2 SVGAGI. CDR3: CASTTDRVYSPLHF. Here the CDR3 DNA reads TGTGCCAGCACCACGGACAGGGTTTATTCACCCCTCCACTTT.

This clone was detected only once. The chain links TRBV6-5 to TRBJ2-3, with 10 bases that match TRBD2. Germline V gene data show CDR1 as MNHEY and CDR2 as SVGAGI. This CDR3 is 12 amino acids long. J gave up 11 bases and V 5 bases, and 4 bases lay outside the gene matches. CDR3 sequence reads: CASSTRLAGQYF. CDR3 DNA: TGTGCCAGCAGTACCCGACTAGCGGGGCAGTATTTT.

The rearrangement links TRBV7-6 to TRBJ1-1; 7 bases align to TRBD1. The ends lost 4 bases at V and 4 bases at J; junction bases unmatched: 18. The CDR3 is made up of 18 amino acids. CDR1 and CDR2 from the germline V gene are SGHVS and FNYEAQ. The CDR3 DNA reads TGTGCCAGCAGCTCACGACAGGGAACGAGGCAGAAAGCCACTGAAGCTTTCTTT. This encodes CASSSRQGTRQKATEAFF.

The chain joins TRBV2 to TRBJ2-3; D perhaps matches TRBD2 (5 bases). V shed 6 bases and J shed 2 bases, with 15 bases lying between them. CDR3 size: 15 residues. Germline CDR1 SNHLY, CDR2 FYNNEI. The chain's CDR3 is CASSGLTKITDTQYF. The CDR3 DNA reads as TGTGCCAGCAGCGGACTCACGAAAATCACAGATACGCAGTATTTT.

The V call is TRBV7-8, the J call TRBJ2-7; D is unclear. This CDR3 is 15 amino acids long. The ends were cut back, 1 base at V and 0 bases at J, with 10 bases in the middle. The germline V gene has CDR1 SGHVS and CDR2 FQNEAQ. This chain's CDR3 is CASSLVPDTSYEQYF. As DNA, the CDR3 is TGTGCCAGCAGCTTAGTTCCAGACACCTCCTACGAGCAGTACTTC.

The J gene is TRBJ2-2, the V gene TRBV19; TRBD2 might be the D (6 bases). This CDR3 region has 12 residues. Between the trimmed V and J ends, which lost 3 bases and 7 bases, there was a span of 6 bases. From germline, CDR1 is LNHDA and CDR2 SQIVND (reference sequence). This chain's CDR3 is CASSMRGGELFF. CDR3 coding DNA: TGTGCCAGTAGTATGCGGGGCGGGGAGCTGTTTTTT.

The chain has TRBV6-5 and TRBJ1-5, with D unclear. CDR1 MNHEY and CDR2 SVGAGI come from the germline V gene. Trimming left V 6 bases short and J 0 bases short, with 6 bases between. The CDR3 sequence is 13 residues long. CDR3 sequence: CASREDSNQPQHF. In DNA form, the CDR3 reads TGTGCCAGCAGAGAGGATAGCAATCAGCCCCAGCATTTT.

The CDR3 reads CASNTRGLGNEQFF. In DNA, the CDR3 is TGTGCCAGCAATACCAGGGGCCTCGGCAATGAGCAGTTCTTC. This rearrangement joins TRBV6-5 to TRBJ2-1, with D perhaps TRBD1 (6 bases). The V gene lost 7 bases and the J gene lost 6 bases, with 16 bases spanning the gap. This CDR3 is built from 14 residues. CDR1 and CDR2 from the germline V gene are MNHEY and SVGAGI.

The V gene is TRBV12-3 or TRBV12-4, the J gene TRBJ1-1; TRBD1 is a possible D gene (5 bases). The CDR3 sequence is 12 residues long. The germline V and J ends were trimmed by 5 bases and 7 bases, with 11 bases remaining between them. The CDR3 sequence is CASSTGPFEAFF. CDR3 sequence (DNA): TGTGCCAGCAGTACAGGTCCCTTTGAAGCTTTCTTT.